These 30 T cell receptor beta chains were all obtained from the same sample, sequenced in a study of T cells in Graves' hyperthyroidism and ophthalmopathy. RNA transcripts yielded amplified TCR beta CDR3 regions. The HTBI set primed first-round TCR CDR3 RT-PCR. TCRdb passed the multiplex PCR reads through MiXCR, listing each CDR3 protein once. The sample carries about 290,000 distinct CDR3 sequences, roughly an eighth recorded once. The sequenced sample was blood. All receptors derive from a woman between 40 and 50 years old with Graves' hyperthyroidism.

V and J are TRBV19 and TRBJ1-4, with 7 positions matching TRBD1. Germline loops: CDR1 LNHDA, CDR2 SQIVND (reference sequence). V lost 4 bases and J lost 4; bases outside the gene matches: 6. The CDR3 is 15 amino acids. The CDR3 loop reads CASSSLQGFNEKLFF. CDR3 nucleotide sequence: TGTGCCAGTAGTAGCCTACAGGGGTTTAATGAAAAACTGTTTTTT.

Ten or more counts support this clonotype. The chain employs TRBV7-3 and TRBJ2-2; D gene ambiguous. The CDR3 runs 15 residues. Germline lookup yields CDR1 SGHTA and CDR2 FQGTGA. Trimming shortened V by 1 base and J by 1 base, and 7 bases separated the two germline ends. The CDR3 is CASSLMAGNTGELFF. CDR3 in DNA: TGTGCCAGCAGCTTAATGGCAGGGAACACCGGGGAGCTGTTTTTT. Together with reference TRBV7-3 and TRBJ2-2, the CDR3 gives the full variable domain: GAGVSQTPSNKVTEKGKYVELRCDPISGHTALYWYRQSLGQGPEFLIYFQGTGAADDSGLPNDRFFAVRPEGSVSTLKIQRTERGDSAVYLCASSLMAGNTGELFFGEGSRLTVL.

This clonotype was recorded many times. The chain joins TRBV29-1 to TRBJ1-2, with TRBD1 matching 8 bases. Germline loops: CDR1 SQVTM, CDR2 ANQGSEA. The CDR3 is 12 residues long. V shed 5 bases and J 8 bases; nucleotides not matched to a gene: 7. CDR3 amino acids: CSVRDRTLGYTF. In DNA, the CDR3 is TGCAGCGTTCGGGACAGGACGCTAGGCTACACCTTC.

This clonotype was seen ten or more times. CDR3 protein: CASSLVGFTEAFF. CDR3 coding DNA: TGTGCCAGCAGCTTAGTAGGGTTCACTGAAGCTTTCTTT. This rearrangement joins TRBV7-2 to TRBJ1-1; D unresolved. The germline V gene has CDR1 SGHTA and CDR2 FQGNSA. The V end lost 1 base, the J end lost 4 bases, and 7 bases lay between the germline ends. This CDR3 is 13 amino acids long.

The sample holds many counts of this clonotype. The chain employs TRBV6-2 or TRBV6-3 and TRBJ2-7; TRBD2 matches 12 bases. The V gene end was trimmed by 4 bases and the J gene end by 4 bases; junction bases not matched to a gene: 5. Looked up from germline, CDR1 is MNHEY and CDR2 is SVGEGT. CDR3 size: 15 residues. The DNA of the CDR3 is TGTGCCAGCAGTTTTTCTAGCGGGAGGGAGTACGAGCAGTACTTC. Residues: CASSFSSGREYEQYF.

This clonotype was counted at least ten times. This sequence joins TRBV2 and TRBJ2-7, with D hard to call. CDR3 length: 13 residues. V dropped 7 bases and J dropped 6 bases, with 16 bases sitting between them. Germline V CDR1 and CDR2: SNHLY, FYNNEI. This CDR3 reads CASTGGQRGEQYF. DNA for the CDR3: TGTGCCAGCACCGGTGGGCAGCGCGGCGAGCAGTACTTC. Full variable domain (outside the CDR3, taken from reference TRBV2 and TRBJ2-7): EPEVTQTPSHQVTQMGQEVILRCVPISNHLYFYWYRQILGQKVEFLVSFYNNEISEKSEIFDDQFSVERPDGSNFTLKIRSTKLEDSAMYFCASTGGQRGEQYFGPGTRLTVT.

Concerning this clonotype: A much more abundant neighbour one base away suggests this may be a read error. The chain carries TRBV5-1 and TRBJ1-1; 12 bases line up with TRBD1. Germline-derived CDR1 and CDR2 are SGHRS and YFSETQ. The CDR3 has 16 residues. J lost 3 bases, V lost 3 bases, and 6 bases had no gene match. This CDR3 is CASSSGQGAGYTEAFF. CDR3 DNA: TGCGCCAGCAGCTCGGGACAGGGGGCCGGGTACACTGAAGCTTTCTTT.

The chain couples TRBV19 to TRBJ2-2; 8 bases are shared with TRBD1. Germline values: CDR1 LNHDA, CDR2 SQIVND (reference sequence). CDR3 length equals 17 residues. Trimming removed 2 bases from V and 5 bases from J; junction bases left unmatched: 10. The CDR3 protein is CASSIKDVGQDTGELFF. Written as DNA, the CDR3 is TGTGCCAGTAGTATAAAGGATGTGGGACAGGATACCGGGGAGCTGTTTTTT.

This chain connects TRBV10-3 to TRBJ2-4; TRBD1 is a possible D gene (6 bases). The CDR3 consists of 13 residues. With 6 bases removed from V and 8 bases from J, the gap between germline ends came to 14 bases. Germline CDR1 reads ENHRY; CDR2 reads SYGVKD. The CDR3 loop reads CAIRGQFWDIQYF. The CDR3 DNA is TGTGCCATCAGAGGACAGTTTTGGGACATTCAGTACTTC.

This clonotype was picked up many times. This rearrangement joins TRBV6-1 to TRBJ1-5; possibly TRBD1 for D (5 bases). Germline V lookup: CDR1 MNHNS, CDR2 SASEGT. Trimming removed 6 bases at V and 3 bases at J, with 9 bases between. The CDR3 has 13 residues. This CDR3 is CASRRGINQPQHF. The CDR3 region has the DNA TGTGCCAGCAGGCGGGGGATCAATCAGCCCCAGCATTTT.

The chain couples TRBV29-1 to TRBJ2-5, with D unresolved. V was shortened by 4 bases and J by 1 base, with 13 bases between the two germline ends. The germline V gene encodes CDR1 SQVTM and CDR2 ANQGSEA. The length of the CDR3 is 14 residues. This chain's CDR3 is CSVAGLNRQETQYF. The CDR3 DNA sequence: TGCAGCGTTGCGGGCCTTAACCGCCAAGAGACCCAGTACTTC.

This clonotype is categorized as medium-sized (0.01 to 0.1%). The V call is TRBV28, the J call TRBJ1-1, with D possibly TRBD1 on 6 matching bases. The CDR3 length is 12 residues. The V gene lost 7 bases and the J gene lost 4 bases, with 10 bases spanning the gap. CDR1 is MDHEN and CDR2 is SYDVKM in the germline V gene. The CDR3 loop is CASNNRATEAFF. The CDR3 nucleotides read TGTGCCAGCAATAACAGGGCCACTGAAGCTTTCTTT.

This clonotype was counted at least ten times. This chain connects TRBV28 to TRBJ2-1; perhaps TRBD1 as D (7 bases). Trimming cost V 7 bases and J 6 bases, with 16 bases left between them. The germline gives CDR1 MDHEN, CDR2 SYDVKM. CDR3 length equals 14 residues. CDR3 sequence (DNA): TGTGCCAGCATTACAGGGGACGGGGGCAATGAGCAGTTCTTC. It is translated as CASITGDGGNEQFF.

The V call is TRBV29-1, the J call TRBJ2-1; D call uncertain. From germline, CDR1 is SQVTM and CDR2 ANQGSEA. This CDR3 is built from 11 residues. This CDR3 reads CTTAGRNEQFF. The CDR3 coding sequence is TGCACCACCGCTGGGCGGAATGAGCAGTTCTTC.

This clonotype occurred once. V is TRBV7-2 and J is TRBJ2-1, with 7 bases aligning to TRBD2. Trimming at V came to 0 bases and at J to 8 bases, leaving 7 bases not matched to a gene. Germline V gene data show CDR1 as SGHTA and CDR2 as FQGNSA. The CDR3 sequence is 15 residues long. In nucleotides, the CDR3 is TGTGCCAGCAGCTTAGCTAGCGGGTGGGGCTATGAGCAGTTCTTC. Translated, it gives CASSLASGWGYEQFF.

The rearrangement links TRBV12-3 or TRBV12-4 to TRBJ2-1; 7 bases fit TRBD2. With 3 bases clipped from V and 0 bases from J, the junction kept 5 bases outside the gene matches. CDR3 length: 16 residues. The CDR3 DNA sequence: TGTGCCAGCAGTTTGGACGGGACTATCTCCTACAATGAGCAGTTCTTC. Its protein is CASSLDGTISYNEQFF.

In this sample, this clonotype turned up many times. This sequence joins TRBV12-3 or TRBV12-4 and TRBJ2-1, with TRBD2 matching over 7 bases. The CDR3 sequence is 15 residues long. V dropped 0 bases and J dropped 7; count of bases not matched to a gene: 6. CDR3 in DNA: TGTGCCAGCAGTTTAGCCGGGACTATCCTGAATGAGCAGTTCTTC. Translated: CASSLAGTILNEQFF.

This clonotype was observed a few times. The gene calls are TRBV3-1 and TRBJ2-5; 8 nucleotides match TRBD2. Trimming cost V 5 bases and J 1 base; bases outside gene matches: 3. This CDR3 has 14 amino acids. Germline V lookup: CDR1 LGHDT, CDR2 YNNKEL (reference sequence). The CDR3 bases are TGTGCCAGCAGCGCCCGGGGGGGCCAAGAGACCCAGTACTTC. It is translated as CASSARGGQETQYF.

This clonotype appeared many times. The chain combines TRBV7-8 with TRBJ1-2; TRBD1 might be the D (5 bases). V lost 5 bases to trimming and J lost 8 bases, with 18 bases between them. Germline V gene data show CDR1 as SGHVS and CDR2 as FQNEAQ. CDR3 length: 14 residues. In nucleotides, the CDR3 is TGTGCCAGCAGCAACCGGGACGGAAACTCCGGCTACACCTTC. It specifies CASSNRDGNSGYTF.

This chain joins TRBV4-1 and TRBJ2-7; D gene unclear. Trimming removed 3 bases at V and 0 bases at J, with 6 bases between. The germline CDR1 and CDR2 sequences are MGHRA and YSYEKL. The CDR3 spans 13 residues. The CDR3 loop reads CASSHGSSYEQYF. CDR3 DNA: TGCGCCAGCAGCCACGGCAGCTCCTACGAGCAGTACTTC.

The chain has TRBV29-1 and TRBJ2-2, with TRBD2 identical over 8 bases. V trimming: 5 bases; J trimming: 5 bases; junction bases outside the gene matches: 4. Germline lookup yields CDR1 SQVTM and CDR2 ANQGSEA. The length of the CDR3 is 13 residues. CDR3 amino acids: CSVSGSGTGELFF. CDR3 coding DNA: TGCAGCGTTAGCGGGAGCGGTACCGGGGAGCTGTTTTTT.

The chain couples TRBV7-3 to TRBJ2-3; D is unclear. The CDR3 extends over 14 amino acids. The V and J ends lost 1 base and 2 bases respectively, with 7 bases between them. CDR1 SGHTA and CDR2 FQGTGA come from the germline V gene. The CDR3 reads CASSLSGITDTQYF. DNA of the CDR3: TGTGCCAGCAGCTTAAGTGGAATCACAGATACGCAGTATTTT.

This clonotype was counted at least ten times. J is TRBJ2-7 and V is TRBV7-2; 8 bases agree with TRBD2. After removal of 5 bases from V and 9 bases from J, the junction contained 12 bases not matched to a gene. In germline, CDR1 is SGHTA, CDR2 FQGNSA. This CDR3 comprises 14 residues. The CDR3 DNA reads TGTGCCAGCAGCCCCCCCGGGACTAGATTCTTGCAGTACTTC. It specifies CASSPPGTRFLQYF.

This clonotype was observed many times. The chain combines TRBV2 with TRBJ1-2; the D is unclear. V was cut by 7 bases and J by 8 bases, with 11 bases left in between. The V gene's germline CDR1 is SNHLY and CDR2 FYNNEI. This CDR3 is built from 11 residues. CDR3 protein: CASNGEKGYTF. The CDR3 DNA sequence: TGTGCCAGCAACGGGGAGAAAGGCTACACCTTC.

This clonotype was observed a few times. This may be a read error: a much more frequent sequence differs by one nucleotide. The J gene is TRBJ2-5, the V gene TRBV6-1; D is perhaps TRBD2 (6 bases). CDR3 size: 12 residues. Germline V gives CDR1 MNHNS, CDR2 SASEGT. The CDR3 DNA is TGTGTCAGCAGTGCGGGACCAGAGACCCAGTACTTC. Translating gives CVSSAGPETQYF.

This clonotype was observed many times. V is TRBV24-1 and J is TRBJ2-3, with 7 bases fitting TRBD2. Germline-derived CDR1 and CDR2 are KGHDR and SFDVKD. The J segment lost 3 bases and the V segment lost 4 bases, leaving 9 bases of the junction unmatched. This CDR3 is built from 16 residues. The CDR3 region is CATSDPLAAETDTQYF. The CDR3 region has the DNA TGTGCCACCAGTGACCCGCTAGCGGCAGAAACAGATACGCAGTATTTT.

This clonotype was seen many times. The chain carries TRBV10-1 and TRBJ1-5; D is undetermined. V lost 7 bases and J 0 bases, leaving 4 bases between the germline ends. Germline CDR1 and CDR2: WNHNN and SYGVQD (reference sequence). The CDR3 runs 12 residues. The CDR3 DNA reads TGCGCCAGCAAAAATAGCAATCAGCCCCAGCATTTT. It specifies CASKNSNQPQHF.

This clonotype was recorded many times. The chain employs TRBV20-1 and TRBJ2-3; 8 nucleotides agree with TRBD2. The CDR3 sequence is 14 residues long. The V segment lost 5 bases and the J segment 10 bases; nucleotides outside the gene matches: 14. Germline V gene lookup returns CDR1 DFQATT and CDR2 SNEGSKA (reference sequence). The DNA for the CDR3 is TGCAGTGCTTCGGAATGGGAGCGGGAGCTTCCGCAGTATTTT. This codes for CSASEWERELPQYF.

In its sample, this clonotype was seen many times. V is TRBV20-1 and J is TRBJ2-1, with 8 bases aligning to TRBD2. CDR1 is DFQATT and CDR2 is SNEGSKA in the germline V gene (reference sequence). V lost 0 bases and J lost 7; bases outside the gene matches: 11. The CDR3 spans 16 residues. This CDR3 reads CSARDGGTRFGNEQFF. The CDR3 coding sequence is TGCAGTGCTAGAGATGGTGGGACTAGGTTTGGGAATGAGCAGTTCTTC.

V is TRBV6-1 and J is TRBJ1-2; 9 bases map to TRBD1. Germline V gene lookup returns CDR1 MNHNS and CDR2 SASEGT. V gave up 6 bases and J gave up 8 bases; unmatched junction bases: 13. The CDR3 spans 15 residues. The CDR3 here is CASRYPGTGSSGYTF. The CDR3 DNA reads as TGTGCCAGCAGATACCCCGGGACAGGGAGTTCAGGCTACACCTTC.